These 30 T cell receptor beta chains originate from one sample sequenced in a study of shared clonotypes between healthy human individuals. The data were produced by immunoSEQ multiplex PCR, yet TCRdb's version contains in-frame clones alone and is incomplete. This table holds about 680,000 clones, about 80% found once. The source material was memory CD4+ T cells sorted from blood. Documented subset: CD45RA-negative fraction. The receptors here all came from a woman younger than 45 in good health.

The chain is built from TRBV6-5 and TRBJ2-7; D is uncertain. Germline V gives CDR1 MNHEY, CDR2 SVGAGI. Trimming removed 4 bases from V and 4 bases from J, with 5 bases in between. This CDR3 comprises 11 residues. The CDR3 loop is CASSSQYEQYF. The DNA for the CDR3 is TGTGCCAGCAGTTCCCAGTACGAGCAGTACTTC.

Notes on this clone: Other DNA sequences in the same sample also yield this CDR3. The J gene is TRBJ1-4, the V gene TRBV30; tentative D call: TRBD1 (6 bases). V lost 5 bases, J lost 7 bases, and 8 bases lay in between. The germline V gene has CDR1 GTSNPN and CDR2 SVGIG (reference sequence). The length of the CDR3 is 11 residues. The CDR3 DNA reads TGTGCCTGGGGCAGGGGTGAAAAACTGTTTTTT. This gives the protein CAWGRGEKLFF.

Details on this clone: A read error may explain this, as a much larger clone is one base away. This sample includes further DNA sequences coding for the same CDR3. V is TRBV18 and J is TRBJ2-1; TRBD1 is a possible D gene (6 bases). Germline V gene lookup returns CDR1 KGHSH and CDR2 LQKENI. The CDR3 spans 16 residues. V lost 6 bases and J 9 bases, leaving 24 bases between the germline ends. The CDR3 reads CASSPQTGSRLTEQFF. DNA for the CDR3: TGTGCCAGCTCTCCTCAAACAGGGTCGCGGCTTACTGAGCAGTTCTTC.

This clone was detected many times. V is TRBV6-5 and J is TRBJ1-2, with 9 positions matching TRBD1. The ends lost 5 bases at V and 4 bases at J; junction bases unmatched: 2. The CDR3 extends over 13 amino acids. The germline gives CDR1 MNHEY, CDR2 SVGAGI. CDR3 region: CASSDRGTYGYTF. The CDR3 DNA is TGTGCCAGCAGTGACAGGGGGACCTATGGCTACACCTTC.

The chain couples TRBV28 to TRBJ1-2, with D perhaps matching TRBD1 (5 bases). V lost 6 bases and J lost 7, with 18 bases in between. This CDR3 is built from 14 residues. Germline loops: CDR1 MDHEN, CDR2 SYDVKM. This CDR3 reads CASRRGAISGGYTF. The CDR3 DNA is TGTGCCAGCAGGAGGGGCGCTATCTCAGGTGGCTACACCTTC.

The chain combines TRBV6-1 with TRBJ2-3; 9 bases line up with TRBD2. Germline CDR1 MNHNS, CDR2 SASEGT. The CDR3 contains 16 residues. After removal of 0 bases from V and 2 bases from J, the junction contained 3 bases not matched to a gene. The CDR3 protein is CASSEAGGRATDTQYF. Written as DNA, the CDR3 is TGTGCCAGCAGTGAAGCTGGCGGGAGGGCCACAGATACGCAGTATTTT.

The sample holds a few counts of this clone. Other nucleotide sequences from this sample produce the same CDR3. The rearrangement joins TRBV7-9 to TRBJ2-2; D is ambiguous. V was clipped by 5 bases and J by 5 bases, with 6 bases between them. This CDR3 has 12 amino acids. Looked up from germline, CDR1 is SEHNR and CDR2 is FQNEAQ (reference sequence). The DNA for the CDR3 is TGTGCCAGCAGCCTCACTACCGGGGAGCTGTTTTTT. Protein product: CASSLTTGELFF.

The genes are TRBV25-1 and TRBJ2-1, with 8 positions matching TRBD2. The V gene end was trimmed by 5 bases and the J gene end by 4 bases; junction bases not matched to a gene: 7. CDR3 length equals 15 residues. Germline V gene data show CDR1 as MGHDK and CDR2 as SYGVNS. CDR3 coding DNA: TGTGCCAGCAGTTCGACGACGGGGGGGTACAATGAGCAGTTCTTC. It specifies CASSSTTGGYNEQFF.

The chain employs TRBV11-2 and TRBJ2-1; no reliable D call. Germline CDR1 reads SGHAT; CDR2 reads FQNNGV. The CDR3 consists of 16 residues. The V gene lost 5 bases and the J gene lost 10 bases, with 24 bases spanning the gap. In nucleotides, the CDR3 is TGTGCCAGCAGCCATCTCGCTCGACCGTCCGGTGAGGAGCAGTTCTTC. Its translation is CASSHLARPSGEEQFF.

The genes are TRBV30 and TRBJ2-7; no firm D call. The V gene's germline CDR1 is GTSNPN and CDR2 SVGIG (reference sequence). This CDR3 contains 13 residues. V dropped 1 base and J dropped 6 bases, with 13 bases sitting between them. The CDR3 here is CAWSDGALGEQYF. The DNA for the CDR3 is TGTGCCTGGAGTGACGGCGCGCTCGGCGAGCAGTACTTC.

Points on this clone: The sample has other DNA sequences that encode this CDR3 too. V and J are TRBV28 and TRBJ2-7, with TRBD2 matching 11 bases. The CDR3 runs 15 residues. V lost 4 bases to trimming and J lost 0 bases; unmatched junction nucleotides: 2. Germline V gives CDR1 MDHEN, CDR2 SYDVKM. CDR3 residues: CASSSGTSGSYEQYF. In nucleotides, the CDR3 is TGTGCCAGCAGTTCCGGGACTAGCGGCTCCTACGAGCAGTACTTC.

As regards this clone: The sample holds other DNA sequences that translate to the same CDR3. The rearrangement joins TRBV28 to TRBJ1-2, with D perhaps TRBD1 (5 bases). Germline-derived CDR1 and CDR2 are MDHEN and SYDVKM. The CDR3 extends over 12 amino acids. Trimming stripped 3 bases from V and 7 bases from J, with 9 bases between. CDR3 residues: CASSFGARGYTF. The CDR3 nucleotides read TGTGCCAGCAGTTTTGGGGCTCGTGGCTACACCTTC.

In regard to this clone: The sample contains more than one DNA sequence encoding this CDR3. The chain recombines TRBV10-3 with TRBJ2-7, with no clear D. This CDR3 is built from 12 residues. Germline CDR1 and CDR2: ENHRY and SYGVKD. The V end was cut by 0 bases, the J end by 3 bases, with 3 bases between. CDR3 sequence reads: CAISESGYEQYF. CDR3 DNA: TGTGCCATCAGTGAGTCGGGCTACGAGCAGTACTTC.

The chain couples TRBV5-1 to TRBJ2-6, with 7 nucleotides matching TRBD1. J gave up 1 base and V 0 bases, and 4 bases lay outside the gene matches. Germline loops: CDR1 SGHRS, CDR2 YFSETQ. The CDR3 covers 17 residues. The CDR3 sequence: CASSLEVTGSGANVLTF. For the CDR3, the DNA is TGCGCCAGCAGCTTGGAGGTGACAGGGTCTGGGGCCAACGTCCTGACTTTC.

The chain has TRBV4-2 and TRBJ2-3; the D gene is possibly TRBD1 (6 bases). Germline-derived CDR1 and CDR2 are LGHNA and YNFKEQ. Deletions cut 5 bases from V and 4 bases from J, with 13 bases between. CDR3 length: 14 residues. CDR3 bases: TGTGCCAGCAGCACAGGGTTTGACGCAGATACGCAGTATTTT. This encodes CASSTGFDADTQYF.

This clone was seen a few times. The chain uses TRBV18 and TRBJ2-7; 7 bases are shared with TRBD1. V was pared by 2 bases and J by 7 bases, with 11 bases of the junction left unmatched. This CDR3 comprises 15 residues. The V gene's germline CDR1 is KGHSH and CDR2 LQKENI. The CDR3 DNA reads TGTGCCAGCTCACCAAACCGGGACAGTAGCATTGAGCAGTACTTC. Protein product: CASSPNRDSSIEQYF.

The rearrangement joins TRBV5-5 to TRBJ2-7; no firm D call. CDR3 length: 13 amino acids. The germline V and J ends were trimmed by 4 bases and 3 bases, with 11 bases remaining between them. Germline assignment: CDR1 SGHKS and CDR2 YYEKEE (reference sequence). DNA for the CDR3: TGTGCCAGCAGCCGGAGAGTTGACTACGAGCAGTACTTC. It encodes CASSRRVDYEQYF.

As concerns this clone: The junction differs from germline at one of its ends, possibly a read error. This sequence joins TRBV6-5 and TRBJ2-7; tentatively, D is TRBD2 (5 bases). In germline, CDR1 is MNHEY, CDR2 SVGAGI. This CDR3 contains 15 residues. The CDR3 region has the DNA TGTGCCACCAGTCGAGTCGCTGGGAGTTTCGGGGAGCAGTACTTC. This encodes CATSRVAGSFGEQYF.

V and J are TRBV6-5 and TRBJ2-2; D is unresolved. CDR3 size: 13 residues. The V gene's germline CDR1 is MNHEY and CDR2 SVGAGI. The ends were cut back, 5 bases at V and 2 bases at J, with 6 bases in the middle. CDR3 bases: TGTGCCAGCAGTAGGCAAAACACCGGGGAGCTGTTTTTT. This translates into CASSRQNTGELFF.

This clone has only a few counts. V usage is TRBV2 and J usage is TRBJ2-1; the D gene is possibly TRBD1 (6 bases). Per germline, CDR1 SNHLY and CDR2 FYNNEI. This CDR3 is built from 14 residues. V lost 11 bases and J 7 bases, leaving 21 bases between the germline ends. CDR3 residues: CAGKRGTQENEQFF. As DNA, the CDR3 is TGTGCCGGAAAGAGGGGGACCCAGGAGAATGAGCAGTTCTTC.

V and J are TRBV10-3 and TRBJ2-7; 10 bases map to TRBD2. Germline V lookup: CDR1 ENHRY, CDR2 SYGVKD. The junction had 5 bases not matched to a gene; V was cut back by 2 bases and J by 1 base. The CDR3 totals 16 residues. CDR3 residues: CAISERSGRVSYEQYF. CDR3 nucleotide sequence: TGTGCCATCAGTGAGAGAAGCGGGAGGGTTTCCTACGAGCAGTACTTC.

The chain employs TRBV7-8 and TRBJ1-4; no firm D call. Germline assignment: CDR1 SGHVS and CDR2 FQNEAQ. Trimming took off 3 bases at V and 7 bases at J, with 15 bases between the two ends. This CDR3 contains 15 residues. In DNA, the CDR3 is TGTGCCAGCAGCTTTAGGAGGGCCGTCTCTGAAAAACTGTTTTTT. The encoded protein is CASSFRRAVSEKLFF. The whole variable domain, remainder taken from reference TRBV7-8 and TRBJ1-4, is GAGVSQSPRYKVAKRGQDVALRCDPISGHVSLFWYQQALGQGPEFLTYFQNEAQLDKSGLPSDRFFAERPEGSVSTLKIQRTQQEDSAVYLCASSFRRAVSEKLFFGSGTQLSVL.

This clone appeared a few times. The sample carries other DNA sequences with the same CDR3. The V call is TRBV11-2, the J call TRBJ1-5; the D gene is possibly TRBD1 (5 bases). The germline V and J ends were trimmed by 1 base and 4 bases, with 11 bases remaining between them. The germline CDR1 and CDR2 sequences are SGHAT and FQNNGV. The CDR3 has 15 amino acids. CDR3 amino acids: CASSLVAGPNQPQHF. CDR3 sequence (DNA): TGTGCCAGCAGCTTAGTGGCAGGGCCAAATCAGCCCCAGCATTTT.

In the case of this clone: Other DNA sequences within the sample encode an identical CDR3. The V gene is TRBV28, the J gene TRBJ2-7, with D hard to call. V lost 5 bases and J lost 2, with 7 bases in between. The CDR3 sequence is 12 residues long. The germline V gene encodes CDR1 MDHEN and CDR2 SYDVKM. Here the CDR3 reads CASSLRAYEQYF. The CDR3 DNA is TGTGCCAGCAGTCTCCGGGCCTACGAGCAGTACTTC.

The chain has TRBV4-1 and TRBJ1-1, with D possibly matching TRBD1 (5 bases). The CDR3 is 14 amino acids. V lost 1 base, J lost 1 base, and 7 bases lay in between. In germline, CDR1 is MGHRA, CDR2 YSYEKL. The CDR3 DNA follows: TGCGCCAGCAGCCAAGGGGACCAGAACACTGAAGCTTTCTTT. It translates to CASSQGDQNTEAFF.

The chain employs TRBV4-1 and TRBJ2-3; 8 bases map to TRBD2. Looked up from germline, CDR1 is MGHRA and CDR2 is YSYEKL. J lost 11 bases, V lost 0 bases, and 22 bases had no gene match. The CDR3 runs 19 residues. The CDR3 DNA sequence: TGCGCCAGCAGCCAAGATCTTGGCGGGAGGTCCGGGGGGGGTAGAGGGCAGTATTTT. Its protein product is CASSQDLGGRSGGGRGQYF.

This CDR3 is CASSRGDSNTGELFF. CDR3 nucleotide sequence: TGCGCCAGCAGCCGAGGGGACTCGAACACCGGGGAGCTGTTTTTT. The rearrangement joins TRBV5-1 to TRBJ2-2; a possible D gene is TRBD2 (6 bases). Germline lookup yields CDR1 SGHRS and CDR2 YFSETQ. Trimming stripped 4 bases from V and 0 bases from J, with 10 bases between. The CDR3 extends over 15 amino acids.

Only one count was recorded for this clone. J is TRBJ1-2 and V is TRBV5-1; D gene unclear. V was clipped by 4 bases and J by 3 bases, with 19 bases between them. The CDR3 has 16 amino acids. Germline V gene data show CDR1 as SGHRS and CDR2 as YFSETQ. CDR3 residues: CASSKTSGPDHYGYTF. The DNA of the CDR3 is TGCGCCAGCAGCAAAACTTCCGGGCCCGACCACTATGGCTACACCTTC.

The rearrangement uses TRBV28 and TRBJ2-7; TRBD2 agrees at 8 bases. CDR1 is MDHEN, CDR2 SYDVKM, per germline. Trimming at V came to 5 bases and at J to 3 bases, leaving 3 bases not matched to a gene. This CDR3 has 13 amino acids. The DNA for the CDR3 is TGTGCCAGCAGTAGCGGGAGTGACTACGAGCAGTACTTC. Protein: CASSSGSDYEQYF.

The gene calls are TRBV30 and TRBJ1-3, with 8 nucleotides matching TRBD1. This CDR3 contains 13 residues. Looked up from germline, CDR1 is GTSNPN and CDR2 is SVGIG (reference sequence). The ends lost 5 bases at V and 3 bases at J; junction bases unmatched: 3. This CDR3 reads CAWQGAHGNTIYF. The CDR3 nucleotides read TGTGCCTGGCAGGGGGCACATGGAAACACCATATATTTT.